Below are 24 T cell receptor beta chains sequenced from a single sample in a study of radiotherapy plus CTLA-4 blockade in lung cancer (dated by TCRdb to the late 2010s). Libraries were constructed by the immunoSEQ multiplex PCR assay. This is the immuneACCESS table as TCRdb keeps it, with only in-frame sequences that have V and J called. A part of the clones is gone; compared with another copy, unresolved V genes explain less than half, and the rest is unexplained. The sample records some 73,000 clones, just under 75% of which are singletons. Jointly, the top ten make up 9.9% of the sample. Sequencing used peripheral blood, obtained from a patient treated with radiotherapy plus ipilimumab. The receptor source for this set is a human donor with non-small cell lung cancer whose response to radiotherapy plus ipilimumab could not be evaluated.

CDR3 sequence (DNA): TGTGCCAGCAGTGGTTCCAGGGGTTCGGGAGAGCAGTACTTC. Amino acids: CASSGSRGSGEQYF. This chain connects TRBV2 to TRBJ2-7; possible D gene TRBD1, 6 bases. CDR3 length: 14 residues. V lost 4 bases and J lost 7, with 17 bases in between. Germline V gene sequence: CDR1 SNHLY, CDR2 FYNNEI. Full variable domain (rest looked up from reference TRBV2 and TRBJ2-7): EPEVTQTPSHQVTQMGQEVILRCVPISNHLYFYWYRQILGQKVEFLVSFYNNEISEKSEIFDDQFSVERPDGSNFTLKIRSTKLEDSAMYFCASSGSRGSGEQYFGPGTRLTVT.

The CDR3 coding sequence is TGTGCCAGCAGCCGGCCAACGACAAGGCTTGGCTACACCTTC. It is translated as CASSRPTTRLGYTF. The chain recombines TRBV7-2 with TRBJ1-2; D ambiguous. Trimming cost V 5 bases and J 7 bases, with 17 bases left between them. Germline values: CDR1 SGHTA, CDR2 FQGNSA. The length of the CDR3 is 14 residues.

The chain uses TRBV5-1 and TRBJ2-5; 7 bases are shared with TRBD1. Trimming cost V 4 bases and J 4 bases; bases outside gene matches: 10. The CDR3 is made up of 15 amino acids. CDR1 and CDR2 from the germline V gene are SGHRS and YFSETQ. CDR3 loop: CASSVGRQGVETQYF. CDR3 coding DNA: TGCGCCAGCAGCGTAGGACGACAGGGTGTAGAGACCCAGTACTTC.

The genes are TRBV7-9 and TRBJ1-2; 8 bases line up with TRBD1. V lost 5 bases and J lost 6; bases outside the gene matches: 5. Germline assignment: CDR1 SEHNR and CDR2 FQNEAQ (reference sequence). The CDR3 is 13 residues long. The CDR3 spells CASSTDRVDGYTF. CDR3 sequence (DNA): TGTGCCAGCAGCACGGACAGGGTGGATGGCTACACCTTC.

The chain recombines TRBV28 with TRBJ1-5; tentatively, D is TRBD1 (6 bases). This CDR3 has 15 residues. Germline V gene sequence: CDR1 MDHEN, CDR2 SYDVKM. The ends were cut back, 5 bases at V and 2 bases at J, with 13 bases in the middle. The CDR3 DNA sequence: TGTGCCAGCAGTCCACAGGGTACGGGCAATCAGCCCCAGCATTTT. Amino acids: CASSPQGTGNQPQHF.

The rearrangement uses TRBV13 and TRBJ2-1; D is possibly TRBD2 (5 bases). The CDR3 has 14 amino acids. Per the germline V gene, CDR1 is PRHDT and CDR2 is FYEKMQ (reference sequence). V was pared by 0 bases and J by 3 bases, with 6 bases between. This CDR3 is CASSLGGGYNEQFF. The CDR3 nucleotides are TGTGCCAGCAGCTTAGGTGGAGGCTACAATGAGCAGTTCTTC.

The chain has TRBV6-5 and TRBJ2-7; D is perhaps TRBD2 (5 bases). This CDR3 is built from 12 residues. CDR1 and CDR2 (germline): MNHEY, SVGAGI. V was clipped by 6 bases and J by 7 bases, with 13 bases between them. CDR3 DNA: TGTGCCAGCAGGACCCCCGGGATGGAGCAGTACTTC. As protein: CASRTPGMEQYF.

The chain is built from TRBV7-3 and TRBJ2-1; TRBD2 aligns across 7 bases. From germline, CDR1 is SGHTA and CDR2 FQGTGA. The CDR3 has 10 amino acids. V lost 6 bases and J lost 15; bases outside the gene matches: 5. The CDR3 region has the DNA TGTGCCAGCAGGCGGGGGTTTACGTTCTTC. This gives the protein CASRRGFTFF. Full variable domain (outside the CDR3, taken from reference TRBV7-3 and TRBJ2-1): GAGVSQTPSNKVTEKGKYVELRCDPISGHTALYWYRQSLGQGPEFLIYFQGTGAADDSGLPNDRFFAVRPEGSVSTLKIQRTERGDSAVYLCASRRGFTFFGPGTRLTVL.

The CDR3 loop reads CASSFSSGGETQYF. The CDR3 DNA sequence: TGTGCCAGCAGCTTTTCTAGCGGGGGAGAGACCCAGTACTTC. The chain joins TRBV5-8 to TRBJ2-5; TRBD2 aligns across 10 bases. This CDR3 spans 14 amino acids. With V trimmed by 2 bases and J by 4 bases, 2 bases remained unmatched. Germline V CDR1 and CDR2: SGHTS, YDEGEE.

This rearrangement joins TRBV15 to TRBJ1-2; 12 nucleotides agree with TRBD1. With 3 bases clipped from V and 5 bases from J, the junction kept 10 bases outside the gene matches. CDR1 and CDR2 (germline): LNHNV, YYDKDF (reference sequence). The CDR3 is made up of 17 amino acids. CDR3 coding DNA: TGTGCCACCAGCAGGACCGGGACAGGGGGCGATCAATATGGCTACACCTTC. Amino acid sequence: CATSRTGTGGDQYGYTF.

The chain is built from TRBV15 and TRBJ1-2; 11 bases are shared with TRBD1. The CDR3 is 15 amino acids. Germline CDR1 is LNHNV and CDR2 is YYDKDF (reference sequence). V lost 1 base and J lost 7; bases outside the gene matches: 5. For the CDR3, the DNA is TGTGCCACCAGCAGAGTTGGACAGGGGGCCGGTGGCTACACCTTC. It codes for CATSRVGQGAGGYTF.

This sequence joins TRBV30 and TRBJ1-1, with 9 bases matching TRBD1. V dropped 5 bases and J dropped 5; count of bases not matched to a gene: 6. Germline assignment: CDR1 GTSNPN and CDR2 SVGIG (reference sequence). The CDR3 runs to 13 residues. The CDR3: CAWVQGAWTEAFF. DNA for the CDR3: TGTGCCTGGGTACAGGGGGCTTGGACTGAAGCTTTCTTT. The full variable domain, rest sourced from reference TRBV30 and TRBJ1-1, is SQTIHQWPATLVQPVGSPLSLECTVEGTSNPNLYWYRQAAGRGLQLLFYSVGIGQISSEVPQNLSASRPQDRQFILSSKKLLLSDSGFYLCAWVQGAWTEAFFGQGTRLTVV.

The chain joins TRBV9 to TRBJ2-1; tentative D call: TRBD2 (5 bases). The CDR3 is 13 amino acids. CDR1 and CDR2 (germline): SGDLS, YYNGEE. The V end lost 3 bases, the J end lost 5 bases, and 9 bases lay between the germline ends. CDR3 sequence: CASSEGVHNEQFF. The CDR3 DNA follows: TGTGCCAGCAGCGAGGGAGTACACAATGAGCAGTTCTTC.

The rearrangement links TRBV28 to TRBJ2-6; TRBD2 agrees at 7 bases. With V trimmed by 2 bases and J by 2 bases, 3 bases remained unmatched. Germline V lookup: CDR1 MDHEN, CDR2 SYDVKM. CDR3 size: 16 residues. CDR3 in DNA: TGTGCCAGCAGTTTACCGGGGGGAGCTGGGGCCAACGTCCTGACTTTC. Its protein product is CASSLPGGAGANVLTF.

This chain joins TRBV18 and TRBJ1-1; weak D call: TRBD1 (5 bases). Trimming removed 3 bases at V and 10 bases at J, with 27 bases between. CDR3 length: 17 amino acids. CDR1 is KGHSH, CDR2 LQKENI, per germline. The CDR3 sequence: CASSPLLQGRSPFGAFF. Written as DNA, the CDR3 is TGTGCCAGCTCACCGCTGCTCCAGGGCCGATCCCCGTTCGGAGCTTTCTTT.

The V gene is TRBV30, the J gene TRBJ1-2; D not resolved. V was trimmed by 5 bases and J by 6 bases, leaving 22 bases between them. The CDR3 is 15 residues long. Germline lookup yields CDR1 GTSNPN and CDR2 SVGIG (reference sequence). The CDR3 DNA is TGTGCCTGGGAGACCGGCCGCTCGGGGATAAATGGCTACACCTTC. It is translated as CAWETGRSGINGYTF.

The chain couples TRBV18 to TRBJ1-1; 9 nucleotides line up with TRBD1. The CDR3 sequence is 15 residues long. The germline CDR1 and CDR2 sequences are KGHSH and LQKENI. V lost 3 bases to trimming and J lost 0 bases; unmatched junction nucleotides: 2. The CDR3 spells CASSPTGGLNTEAFF. The CDR3 DNA reads TGTGCCAGCTCACCTACAGGGGGCCTGAACACTGAAGCTTTCTTT.

The chain is built from TRBV29-1 and TRBJ2-2; a weak D match, TRBD2 (6 bases). CDR1 is SQVTM, CDR2 ANQGSEA, per germline. V lost 3 bases and J lost 4, with 12 bases in between. The CDR3 contains 14 residues. CDR3 residues: CSVDAGGGTGELFF. The CDR3 DNA sequence: TGCAGCGTTGATGCCGGGGGAGGCACCGGGGAGCTGTTTTTT.

This clone was observed once. For the CDR3, the DNA is TGTGCCAGCAGTCTAGCGGGACCGCTGAACACTGAAGCTTTCTTT. It is translated as CASSLAGPLNTEAFF. V usage is TRBV6-5 and J usage is TRBJ1-1; weak D call: TRBD1 (5 bases). Trimming pared 5 bases from V and 0 bases from J, leaving 13 bases between. The germline V gene has CDR1 MNHEY and CDR2 SVGAGI. CDR3 length: 15 amino acids.

The chain carries TRBV6-1 and TRBJ2-3, with D hard to call. The V end was cut by 7 bases, the J end by 3 bases, with 14 bases between. The CDR3 runs 14 residues. Germline V gives CDR1 MNHNS, CDR2 SASEGT. The CDR3 sequence: CASIRLTRTDTQYF. DNA of the CDR3: TGTGCCAGCATCCGCCTGACGAGGACAGATACGCAGTATTTT.

The chain uses TRBV7-9 and TRBJ2-5, with 8 bases fitting TRBD2. The J call may be mistaken, given a closer DNA end match to TRBJ2-7. Per germline, CDR1 SEHNR and CDR2 FQNEAQ (reference sequence). This CDR3 has 15 amino acids. In nucleotides, the CDR3 is TGTGCCAGCAGCTCAGGAGGGACTAGCTCCTACGAGCAGTACTTC. This sequence encodes CASSSGGTSSYEQYF.

V and J are TRBV7-6 and TRBJ2-2, with D possibly matching TRBD1 (6 bases). V lost 5 bases and J 3 bases, leaving 19 bases between the germline ends. The CDR3 totals 17 residues. Germline values: CDR1 SGHVS, CDR2 FNYEAQ. This CDR3 reads CASSPKQGWGHTGELFF. The DNA for the CDR3 is TGTGCCAGCAGCCCCAAACAAGGGTGGGGGCACACCGGGGAGCTGTTTTTT.

This clone was detected once. V gene TRBV11-1 combines with J gene TRBJ2-5; D is unclear. CDR3 length: 15 residues. Trimming left V 0 bases short and J 0 bases short, with 8 bases between. The germline V gene has CDR1 SGHAT and CDR2 FQDESV (reference sequence). CDR3 in DNA: TGTGCCAGCAGCTTAGCAAGCGTGTACCAAGAGACCCAGTACTTC. Protein: CASSLASVYQETQYF.

V gene TRBV7-2 combines with J gene TRBJ1-5; D is possibly TRBD1 (6 bases). There are 16 residues in the CDR3. CDR1 and CDR2 (germline): SGHTA, FQGNSA. V was clipped by 5 bases and J by 1 base, with 15 bases between them. The CDR3 loop is CASSPRAGESNQPQHF. The CDR3 DNA reads as TGTGCCAGCAGCCCCCGGGCAGGGGAAAGCAATCAGCCCCAGCATTTT.